This passage covers 6 T cell receptor beta chains from one sample sequenced in a study of shared clonotypes between healthy human individuals. Naive-designated CD8 cells lacked CD45RO, were positively enriched for CCR7, and omitted terminally differentiated effector memory CD45RA+ cells. Some clones are missing from TCRdb's copy, which holds only in-frame ones; the method was immunoSEQ multiplex PCR. The sample includes hundreds of thousands of clones, roughly 96% of them seen just once. The sample taken for sequencing was naive CD8+ T cells sorted from blood. The receptors were sampled from a woman aged 25 to 45 in good health.

The chain employs TRBV4-2 and TRBJ2-7; the D gene is possibly TRBD2 (6 bases). V dropped 1 base and J dropped 4 bases, with 14 bases sitting between them. Germline values: CDR1 LGHNA, CDR2 YNFKEQ. The CDR3 has 15 residues. CDR3 amino acids: CASSQGPDYRYEQYF. In DNA form, the CDR3 reads TGTGCCAGCAGCCAAGGTCCGGACTACCGTTACGAGCAGTACTTC.

The chain combines TRBV7-9 with TRBJ2-5; 11 nucleotides align to TRBD1. Looked up from germline, CDR1 is SEHNR and CDR2 is FQNEAQ (reference sequence). The J segment lost 7 bases and the V segment lost 5 bases, leaving 9 bases of the junction unmatched. The CDR3 length is 15 residues. This chain's CDR3 is CASSPDRGRIGTQYF. CDR3 coding DNA: TGTGCCAGCAGCCCGGACAGGGGGCGCATCGGGACCCAGTACTTC.

V gene TRBV21-1 combines with J gene TRBJ2-7. TRBV21-1 is assigned pseudogene status. This CDR3 has 12 amino acids. DNA for the CDR3: TGTGCCAGCAAACGTGAAGCCTACGAGCAGTACTTC. Residues: CASKREAYEQYF.

This chain uses TRBV14 with TRBJ2-2; the match to TRBD1 covers 7 bases. V dropped 3 bases and J dropped 3; count of bases not matched to a gene: 1. Germline V gene data show CDR1 as SGHDN and CDR2 as FVKESK. The CDR3 consists of 14 residues. CDR3 DNA sequence: TGTGCCAGCAGCCACGGGACAGACACCGGGGAGCTGTTTTTT. Translating gives CASSHGTDTGELFF.

The J gene is TRBJ2-7, the V gene TRBV6-5, with D possibly matching TRBD1 (5 bases). From germline, CDR1 is MNHEY and CDR2 SVGAGI. V was pared by 6 bases and J by 4 bases, with 19 bases between. There are 15 residues in the CDR3. The chain's CDR3 is CASRRTQEGYYEQYF. In nucleotides, the CDR3 is TGTGCCAGCAGACGGACACAAGAAGGGTATTACGAGCAGTACTTC.

The chain employs TRBV4-1 and TRBJ1-1; 7 bases fit TRBD1. There are 16 residues in the CDR3. Germline V gives CDR1 MGHRA, CDR2 YSYEKL. V lost 4 bases, J lost 1 base, and 9 bases stayed unmatched. In DNA form, the CDR3 reads TGCGCCAGCAGCCCTACACAGGGGTCCTCGAACACTGAAGCTTTCTTT. Translation: CASSPTQGSSNTEAFF.